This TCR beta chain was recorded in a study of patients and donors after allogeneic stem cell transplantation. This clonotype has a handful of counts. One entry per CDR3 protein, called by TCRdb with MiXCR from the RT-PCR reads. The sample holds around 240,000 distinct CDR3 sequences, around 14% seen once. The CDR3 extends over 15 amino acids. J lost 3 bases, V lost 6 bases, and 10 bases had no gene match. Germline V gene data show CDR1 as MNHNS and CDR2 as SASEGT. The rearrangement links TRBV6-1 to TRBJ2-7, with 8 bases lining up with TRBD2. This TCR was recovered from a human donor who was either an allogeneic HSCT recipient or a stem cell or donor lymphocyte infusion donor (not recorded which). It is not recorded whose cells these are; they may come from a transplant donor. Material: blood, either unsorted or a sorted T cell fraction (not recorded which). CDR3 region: CASRSNPGGGYEQYF. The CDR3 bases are TGTGCCAGCAGGAGTAACCCCGGGGGGGGCTACGAGCAGTACTTC.